This T cell receptor (beta chain) is from a study of T cells after yellow fever vaccination. Overall study: Each low-cell-number fraction was prepared by means of SMART-Seq v4 Ultra Low Input. Study-level points and caveats: Shared CD4/CD8 clonotypes were a small share, likely from convergent recombination. Most primary-vaccination clones recurred post-booster (around 95% CD4, 88% CD8).

TCRdb used MiXCR to reprocess the 5' RACE reads, holding one entry per CDR3 protein. The table records 200,000 to 250,000 distinct CDR3 sequences, about 3% of them present only once. The CDR3 spans 16 residues. J gave up 0 bases and V 10 bases, and 7 bases lay outside the gene matches. Germline CDR1 ENHRY, CDR2 SYGVKD. For this clonotype: The antigen is undetermined.

The J gene is TRBJ2-6, the V gene TRBV10-3, with 9 bases lining up with TRBD1. The specimen was CD4+ T cells sorted from PBMCs, collected 10 days after the yellow fever booster vaccination. The TCR comes from a man aged 18-30 years who received the YFV17D yellow fever vaccine. Here the CDR3 DNA reads TGTGCCAGTCTACAGGGGGCCAACTCTGGGGCCAACGTCCTGACTTTC. Translating gives CASLQGANSGANVLTF.